This T cell receptor (beta chain) was observed in a study of human T cells and chemical hapten exposure. Whole-study findings and limits: Controls formed significantly fewer large CDR3 similarity clusters than expanded TCRs did.

This CDR3 is 13 amino acids long. Germline loops: CDR1 SGHRS, CDR2 YFSETQ. V was pared by 5 bases and J by 4 bases, with 4 bases of the junction left unmatched. Regarding time point: patch test 2, 6 weeks after DPC sensitization. The treatment was: therapeutic diphenylcyclopropenone sensitization with weekly scalp DPC. Blood collection took place prior to placing each patch test. TCRdb re-analysed the RACE reads in MiXCR, keeping a single row per CDR3 protein. Of around 69,000 distinct CDR3 sequences listed, around 8.8% were seen once; the top ten hold 3% to 4.5%. This clonotype was recorded at least ten times. Antigen specificity is unknown.

The TCR was taken from a woman in her 50s with alopecia areata. Some clones in this sample may be carry-over from other donors' samples. The V call is TRBV5-1, the J call TRBJ2-3, with TRBD2 matching over 7 bases. The sample here was whole blood, taken in connection with sensitization to the hapten diphenylcyclopropenone (DPC). This chain's CDR3 is CASRPLAADTQYF. The CDR3 DNA follows: TGCGCCAGCAGACCCCTAGCGGCAGATACGCAGTATTTT.